The entry that follows covers one T cell receptor (beta chain) sequence. Its antigen remains undetermined. Within one base of it there is no much larger clone, and no base qualities were kept. Each clonotype received, on average, about 9.7x coverage in deep resolution sequencing performed on a MiSeq, where the target depth lay between 1 in 1 million and 1 in 200,000 T cells. The immunoSEQ hsTCRB Kit was used to generate TCR beta libraries. Per the original workflow: ImmunoSEQ Data Assistant and ImmunoSEQ Analyzer were used for data analysis, and V, D and J genes were assigned according to IMGT definitions. Clonality, which ranges from 0 to 1, was calculated as one minus the normalized Shannon entropy of productive rearrangement frequencies. Only overrepresented clonotypes making up at least 0.05% of each patient's repertoire were included in the public clonotype analysis. Thirteen age-matched healthy donor repertoires from immuneACCESS served as clonality controls. Sourced from immuneACCESS, this table was stored by TCRdb with only in-frame sequences that have V and J called. A share of the clones is absent; for the studies checked, an unresolved V gene accounts for under half, and the remainder has no known explanation. That table supplies the V and J calls and clone size; D and trimming were determined from the DNA. The sample contains 150,000 or so clones, approximately 80% of them found a single time. Roughly 13% of the sample goes to the ten largest clones.

The cysteine opens and the phenylalanine closes a CDR3 of 16 amino acids. Only the CDR3 portion is preserved as DNA: 48 bases, with reading frame beginning at the first base. Trimming removed 2 bases from V and 0 bases from J, leaving 10 bases between the germline ends. In the germline V gene, CDR1 corresponds to LGHNA and CDR2 to YNFKEQ. The meaning of the sample's time point label: approximately twelve months on ibrutinib. For TCR beta library preparation, approximately 2.2 micrograms of genomic DNA were isolated from cryopreserved PBMCs. Longitudinal blood samples from CLL patients on ibrutinib monotherapy were analyzed using high-throughput TCR beta sequencing. Patients were enrolled in a phase 2 open-label single-center ibrutinib monotherapy trial. The sample belongs to a study of cytotoxic CD8 clonotypes in ibrutinib-treated CLL (dated by TCRdb to the early 2020s). Regarding the study in general: The cohort was composed of under 12 relapsed/refractory and roughly 14 treatment-naive patients; IGHV unmutated status was identified in some 17 patients. Of the approximately 94 people in the trial, around 26 had longitudinal samples available. Responses were partial in approximately 24 patients and complete in 2; after median approximately 69 months follow-up, some 15 stayed in remission and some twelve progressed. Every remission and progressive disease sample was obtained while ibrutinib was still being received by the patients. An average of about 250,000 productive templates and 94,082 productive rearrangements was obtained per sample. Cryopreserved peripheral blood mononuclear cells were obtained prior to treatment, at the time of response, and at either disease progression or sustained remission. Response samples were taken after a median of about a year on treatment, ranging from roughly 6 to 36 months.

Study-level results and caveats: Baseline clonality exceeded that of age-matched healthy donors and correlated strongly with circulating CD8+ T-cell counts. Public clonotypes were found to be uncommon and were observed to contract or remain stable during treatment; the increase in clonality was shown to reflect expansion of private clonotypes at ibrutinib response. Sampling times were not matched between patients in sustained remission and patients whose disease was progressing, and lymph node repertoires were not examined. At ibrutinib response clonality went up, during sustained remission it held steady, and at progression it dropped back toward baseline.

This clonotype was obtained from a human donor with chronic lymphocytic leukemia. Recombination connected TRBV4-2 to TRBJ1-4; no D segment can be confidently identified. The starting material was PBMCs, obtained after 12 months of ibrutinib treatment. This receptor has the CDR3 CASSQPGSATNEKLFF. The sequenced DNA is TGTGCCAGCAGCCAACCGGGCTCGGCAACTAATGAAAAACTGTTTTTT.